This is a list of T cell receptor beta chains from one sample in a study of early T cells in non-severe SARS-CoV-2 infection. TCRdb passed the 5' RACE reads through MiXCR, listing each CDR3 protein once. The sample carries tens of thousands of distinct CDR3 sequences, approximately 10% recorded once. The specimen was whole blood, collected at baseline. The receptor source for this set is an adult who was a healthcare worker with PCR-confirmed SARS-CoV-2 infection or an uninfected control (not recorded which). Both conserved end residues are trimmed from each CDR3. Part of the rows lack a size; the others show once, few, many or a class for expanded clones.

clone_size,v_call,j_call,cdr3_aa
NA,TRBV19,TRBJ2-5,ASSIARDQETQY
NA,TRBV18,TRBJ2-3,ASSPPEGTDTQY
many,TRBV6-5,TRBJ2-7,ASSFRDRGYEQY
NA,TRBV18,TRBJ2-7,ASSAVTYEQY
many,TRBV20-1,TRBJ2-3,SARGGTDTQY
NA,TRBV7-3,TRBJ2-1,ASSPGLAGDEQF
few,TRBV14,TRBJ2-3,ASSPRLAGGQPY
NA,TRBV15,TRBJ2-4,ATSSGLAGAWGNIQY
many,TRBV14,TRBJ2-3,ASSSHLGSSTDTQY
many,TRBV23-1,TRBJ2-3,ASSPLAGSSTDTQY
NA,TRBV9,TRBJ2-7,ASRPSTGFHEQY
few,TRBV6-6,TRBJ1-5,ASTFANQPQH
many,TRBV29-1,TRBJ2-1,SVGTSGSWNEQF
many,TRBV29-1,TRBJ2-5,SVVGLALQETQY
many,TRBV29-1,TRBJ2-5,SAEGLAGETQY
medium-sized,TRBV7-2,TRBJ2-1,ASSLSWFSYNEQF
many,TRBV12-3/TRBV12-4,TRBJ2-3,ASSRWDTQY
many,TRBV7-8,TRBJ2-7,ASSLQVSSYEQY
NA,TRBV11-3,TRBJ2-5,ASSLGMVETQY
NA,TRBV9,TRBJ1-1,ASSGGLTNTEAF
few,TRBV11-1,TRBJ1-6,ASSPNRELSPLH
NA,TRBV28,TRBJ1-1,ASSLAPLNTEAF
NA,TRBV2,TRBJ1-6,ASRGQESSYNSPLH
many,TRBV7-8,TRBJ2-3,ASSLAEQGAGTDTQY
many,TRBV6-6,TRBJ1-1,ASSYGDERNTEAF
few,TRBV5-6,TRBJ2-5,ASSLGAGSETQY
few,TRBV7-3,TRBJ2-5,ASSSLAGGEETQY
NA,TRBV3-1,TRBJ2-7,ASSQDRAAYEQY
few,TRBV18,TRBJ2-5,ASSPAGYQETQY
many,TRBV11-3,TRBJ2-2,ASSLAVGELF
NA,TRBV5-4,TRBJ2-7,ASSLKSGVYEQY
few,TRBV9,TRBJ2-1,ASSAFQGPQF
few,TRBV9,TRBJ2-4,ASSVGGKNIQY
NA,TRBV27,TRBJ2-1,ASSFSAGEQF
NA,TRBV7-2,TRBJ2-3,ASSLGPTSQTDTQY
few,TRBV7-9,TRBJ2-1,ASSLDGPRQF
few,TRBV11-2,TRBJ2-2,ASTLAGGKAGELF
NA,TRBV29-1,TRBJ2-5,SVHGEGLETQY
many,TRBV6-5,TRBJ1-1,ASSPGETGDTEAF
many,TRBV29-1,TRBJ2-7,SVLDPRTGRGVYYEQY